This TCR beta chain originates from a study of T cells after yellow fever vaccination. 5'RACE template switching added a universal primer site and UMIs to TCR cDNA. TCRdb independently ran MiXCR on the 5' RACE reads; one entry per CDR3 protein. The profile shows 600,000 to 750,000 distinct CDR3 sequences, 9% to 15% of them singletons. This clonotype was obtained from a man aged 25-45 years who received the YFV17D yellow fever vaccine. Sequencing was performed on PBMCs, taken on the day of the yellow fever booster vaccination.

The CDR3 DNA sequence: TGCGCCAGCAGTCAATACGCTGGGACCCAGTACTTC. This codes for CASSQYAGTQYF. The V call is TRBV23-1, the J call TRBJ2-5; D is undetermined. TRBV23-1 is an ORF; its function is uncertain. The CDR3 has 12 residues. With 1 base removed from V and 7 bases from J, the gap between germline ends came to 7 bases.